This TCR beta chain was recorded in a study of OX40 agonist ivuxolimab in advanced cancers. General study points: Expanded clones belonging to CD8+ T cells outnumbered, on average, those of CD4+. At doses 0.1 to 3.0 mg/kg, CD4+ and CD8+ clones expanded.

This table comes from immunoSEQ multiplex PCR, and its TCRdb copy is limited to in-frame clones, with some not included. The sample contains about 98,000 clones, roughly nine tenths of which appear only once. The CDR3 consists of 15 residues. CDR1 is SGDLS and CDR2 is YYNGEE in the germline V gene. The V end was cut by 1 base, the J end by 1 base, with 9 bases between. This clone was seen more than once but under ten times. The target antigen is unknown. The TCR was taken from an adult with an advanced solid tumor such as melanoma, head and neck, liver or kidney cancer. The sequences come from CD4+ or CD8+ T cells sorted from blood, collected in a trial of the OX40 agonist ivuxolimab. This sequence joins TRBV9 and TRBJ1-5; TRBD1 is a possible D gene (6 bases). The DNA of the CDR3 is TGTGCCAGCAGCGTAAGGGGGTCCAGCAATCAGCCCCAGCATTTT. Residues: CASSVRGSSNQPQHF.